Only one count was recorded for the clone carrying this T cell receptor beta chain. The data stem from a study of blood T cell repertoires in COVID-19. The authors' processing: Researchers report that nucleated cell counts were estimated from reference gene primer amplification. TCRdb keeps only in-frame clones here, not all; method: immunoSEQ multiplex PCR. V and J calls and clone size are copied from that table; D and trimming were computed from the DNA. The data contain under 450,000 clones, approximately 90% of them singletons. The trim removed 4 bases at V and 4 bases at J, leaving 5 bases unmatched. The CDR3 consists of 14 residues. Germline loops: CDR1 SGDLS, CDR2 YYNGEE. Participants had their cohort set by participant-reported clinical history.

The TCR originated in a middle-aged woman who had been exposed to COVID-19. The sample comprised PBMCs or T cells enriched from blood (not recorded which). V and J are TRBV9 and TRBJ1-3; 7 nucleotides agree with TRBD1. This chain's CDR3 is CASSPWDSGNTIYF. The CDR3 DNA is TGTGCCAGCAGCCCCTGGGACAGCGGAAACACCATATATTTT.